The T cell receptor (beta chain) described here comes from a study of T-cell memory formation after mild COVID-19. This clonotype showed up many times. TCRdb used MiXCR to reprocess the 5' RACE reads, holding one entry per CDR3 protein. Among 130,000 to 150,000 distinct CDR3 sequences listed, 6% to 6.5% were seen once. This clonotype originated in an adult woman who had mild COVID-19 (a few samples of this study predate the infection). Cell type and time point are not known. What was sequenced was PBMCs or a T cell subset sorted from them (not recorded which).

CDR3 residues: CASSQYLLADRSYEQYF. In DNA, the CDR3 is TGCGCCAGCAGCCAATACTTACTAGCCGATCGCTCCTACGAGCAGTACTTC. The genes are TRBV4-1 and TRBJ2-7; perhaps TRBD2 as D (6 bases). This CDR3 is 17 amino acids long. Deletions cut 2 bases from V and 0 bases from J, with 17 bases between. The V gene's germline CDR1 is MGHRA and CDR2 YSYEKL.